These 32 T cell receptor beta chains were sequenced from one sample in a study of Ad26.COV2.S vaccination and SARS-CoV-2 variants. Treatment meaning: about 20 received Ad26.COV2.S at low or high dose, single or two shots; several received placebo; per-sample allocation not given. Each sample was drawn 63 days after the first injection (of vaccine or placebo). Profiled with immunoSEQ multiplex PCR; TCRdb holds only in-frame clones, not every one. This repertoire shows roughly 350,000 clones, less than 90% found once; its top ten account for about 6.4%. The sequenced sample was peripheral blood, obtained in a trial of Ad26.COV2.S vaccine versus placebo. Source of these receptors: a person aged 18-60 years who received the Ad26.COV2.S COVID-19 vaccine or a placebo.

V gene TRBV25-1 combines with J gene TRBJ1-4; 9 bases map to TRBD1. The CDR3 totals 15 residues. The ends lost 4 bases at V and 8 bases at J; junction bases unmatched: 8. The germline CDR1 and CDR2 sequences are MGHDK and SYGVNS. In DNA, the CDR3 is TGTGCCAGCAGTGCCTTACAGGGGGCGGGAGAAAAACTGTTTTTT. Protein sequence: CASSALQGAGEKLFF.

V and J are TRBV7-2 and TRBJ1-1; no definite D call. Germline V gene sequence: CDR1 SGHTA, CDR2 FQGNSA. V was trimmed by 2 bases and J by 2 bases, leaving 9 bases between them. The CDR3 sequence is 14 residues long. CDR3 nucleotide sequence: TGTGCCAGCAGCTTACTACAAGGTAACACTGAAGCTTTCTTT. It yields the protein CASSLLQGNTEAFF.

This clone was observed a single time. The chain combines TRBV6-5 with TRBJ1-1, with D unclear. The germline CDR1 and CDR2 sequences are MNHEY and SVGAGI. V was trimmed by 6 bases and J by 1 base, leaving 9 bases between them. The CDR3 length is 13 residues. CDR3 nucleotides: TGTGCCAGCAGGCGTTCAAGGAACACTGAAGCTTTCTTT. This codes for CASRRSRNTEAFF.

This chain connects TRBV9 to TRBJ1-3; no clear D. Looked up from germline, CDR1 is SGDLS and CDR2 is YYNGEE. The CDR3 length is 15 residues. V lost 0 bases and J 0 bases, leaving 7 bases between the germline ends. The CDR3 DNA reads as TGTGCCAGCAGCGTAGAGAGTTTCTCTGGAAACACCATATATTTT. It yields the protein CASSVESFSGNTIYF.

This sequence joins TRBV7-3 and TRBJ2-7, with TRBD2 matching 9 bases. The V gene's germline CDR1 is SGHTA and CDR2 FQGTGA. The CDR3 consists of 15 residues. The ends lost 5 bases at V and 1 base at J; junction bases unmatched: 6. The CDR3 sequence: CASSATTSGSYEQYF. CDR3 in DNA: TGTGCCAGCAGCGCTACGACTAGCGGATCCTACGAGCAGTACTTC.

CDR3 sequence reads: CASRRGDHTDTQYF. The CDR3 DNA follows: TGTGCCAGCCGCCGCGGGGACCACACAGATACGCAGTATTTT. The rearrangement links TRBV27 to TRBJ2-3, with D possibly TRBD2 on 6 matching bases. Germline CDR1 reads MNHEY; CDR2 reads SMNVEV (reference sequence). V was pared by 8 bases and J by 2 bases, with 14 bases between. The CDR3 length is 14 residues.

The chain couples TRBV2 to TRBJ1-3; perhaps TRBD1 as D (6 bases). In germline, CDR1 is SNHLY, CDR2 FYNNEI. This CDR3 region has 16 residues. Between the trimmed V and J ends, which lost 4 bases and 2 bases, there was a span of 15 bases. DNA for the CDR3: TGTGCCAGCAGTGTCCCAGGGGTTTCAACTGGAAACACCATATATTTT. Amino acids: CASSVPGVSTGNTIYF.

This chain uses TRBV5-4 with TRBJ2-7; unclear D gene. Germline CDR1 reads SGHNT; CDR2 reads YYREEE (reference sequence). The CDR3 has 15 residues. Trimming shortened V by 1 base and J by 6 bases, and 17 bases separated the two germline ends. This CDR3 is CASSLISLAGSEQYF. For the CDR3, the DNA is TGTGCCAGCAGCTTGATAAGTTTAGCTGGATCCGAGCAGTACTTC.

This chain joins TRBV14 and TRBJ2-2, with D tentatively TRBD2 (5 bases). V was clipped by 6 bases and J by 0 bases, with 8 bases between them. Germline V gene sequence: CDR1 SGHDN, CDR2 FVKESK. This CDR3 has 14 amino acids. The CDR3 is CASRTGSNTGELFF. The CDR3 bases are TGTGCCAGCAGAACGGGATCGAACACCGGGGAGCTGTTTTTT.

The CDR3 DNA reads as TGTGCCAGCAGCTTAGAGGGGCGCAGCAATCAGCCCCAGCATTTT. Encoded protein: CASSLEGRSNQPQHF. The genes are TRBV7-3 and TRBJ1-5; tentative D call: TRBD1 (5 bases). There are 15 residues in the CDR3. V was cut by 2 bases and J by 1 base, with 9 bases left in between. Germline V gives CDR1 SGHTA, CDR2 FQGTGA.

The chain links TRBV23-1 to TRBJ2-4; D perhaps matches TRBD1 (6 bases). TRBV23-1 is an ORF, and what it does is uncertain. The germline V and J ends were trimmed by 7 bases and 0 bases, with 19 bases remaining between them. The CDR3 loop spans 17 amino acids. CDR3 residues: CASTVSHGGKAKNIQYF. CDR3 nucleotide sequence: TGCGCCAGCACCGTCTCTCATGGGGGCAAAGCCAAAAACATTCAGTACTTC.

Written as DNA, the CDR3 is TGTGCCAGCAGTTTATTGGGAGGGGATGAAAAACTGTTTTTT. It specifies CASSLLGGDEKLFF. The chain couples TRBV27 to TRBJ1-4, with a possible D match to TRBD1 (5 bases). Trimming removed 1 base at V and 6 bases at J, with 9 bases between. Germline-derived CDR1 and CDR2 are MNHEY and SMNVEV (reference sequence). The CDR3 covers 14 residues.

This clone was recorded once. This sequence joins TRBV7-2 and TRBJ2-1, with no clear D. This CDR3 is built from 14 residues. Between the trimmed V and J ends, which lost 1 base and 5 bases, there was a span of 9 bases. Germline V gene lookup returns CDR1 SGHTA and CDR2 FQGNSA. CDR3 in amino acids: CASSLVVKNNEQFF. The CDR3 DNA sequence: TGTGCCAGCAGCTTAGTGGTGAAAAACAATGAGCAGTTCTTC.

The V gene is TRBV7-9, the J gene TRBJ2-2; D could derive from TRBD1 or TRBD2 (5 bases each). Germline V gene lookup returns CDR1 SEHNR and CDR2 FQNEAQ (reference sequence). This CDR3 is 14 amino acids long. V lost 5 bases and J lost 2, with 9 bases in between. The CDR3 loop reads CASSRDRNTGELFF. CDR3 nucleotide sequence: TGTGCCAGCAGCCGGGACCGCAACACCGGGGAGCTGTTTTTT.

This chain joins TRBV11-3 and TRBJ2-7, with 7 nucleotides matching TRBD2. V gave up 4 bases and J gave up 10 bases; unmatched junction bases: 13. This CDR3 is 14 amino acids long. Germline V gene sequence: CDR1 SGHNT, CDR2 YENEEA. CDR3 nucleotides: TGTGCCAGCAGCTCGGGACTAAATCTAGCAGTCCAGTACTTC. Protein: CASSSGLNLAVQYF. Full variable domain (outside the CDR3, taken from reference TRBV11-3 and TRBJ2-7): EAGVVQSPRYKIIEKKQPVAFWCNPISGHNTLYWYLQNLGQGPELLIRYENEEAVDDSQLPKDRFSAERLKGVDSTLKIQPAELGDSAVYLCASSSGLNLAVQYFGPGTRLTVT.

In this sample, this clone turned up once. The chain couples TRBV9 to TRBJ2-5, with 10 bases identical to TRBD2. The V and J ends lost 3 bases and 4 bases, in that order; junction bases with no gene match: 9. The CDR3 loop spans 16 amino acids. Germline CDR1 SGDLS, CDR2 YYNGEE. As DNA, the CDR3 is TGTGCCAGCAGCGAGGGGCTAGCGGGAGTTGGAGAGACCCAGTACTTC. Encoded protein: CASSEGLAGVGETQYF.

This sequence joins TRBV3-1 (or the pseudogene TRBV3-2) and TRBJ2-7, with D perhaps TRBD2 (6 bases). Deletions cut 0 bases from V and 0 bases from J, with 9 bases between. This CDR3 is built from 15 residues. Germline CDR1 and CDR2: LGHDT and YNNKEL (reference sequence). This CDR3 is CASSQERGYSYEQYF. The DNA of the CDR3 is TGTGCCAGCAGCCAAGAGCGGGGTTACTCCTACGAGCAGTACTTC.

This chain links TRBV2 with TRBJ2-3; TRBD2 aligns across 8 bases. V trimming: 6 bases; J trimming: 6 bases; junction bases outside the gene matches: 11. The CDR3 extends over 15 amino acids. Germline loops: CDR1 SNHLY, CDR2 FYNNEI. CDR3 residues: CASSPTSRGGDTQYF. The CDR3 region has the DNA TGTGCCAGCAGCCCCACTAGTCGGGGGGGGGATACGCAGTATTTT.

The V gene is TRBV1, the J gene TRBJ2-5; the D segment call TRBD2 is taken from the table without a DNA check. TRBV1 is a recognized pseudogene. The CDR3 has 16 residues. CDR3 protein: CTSSQDLGTSRETQYF. In DNA form, the CDR3 reads TGCACCAGCAGCCAAGACTTAGGGACTAGCCGAGAGACCCAGTACTTC.

This clone was seen a handful of times. This chain connects TRBV6-5 to TRBJ1-2; 12 bases agree with TRBD1. The length of the CDR3 is 15 residues. Per germline, CDR1 MNHEY and CDR2 SVGAGI. V trimming: 4 bases; J trimming: 5 bases; junction bases outside the gene matches: 5. As DNA, the CDR3 is TGTGCCAGCAGTTCCCCGGGACAGGGGGCATATGGCTACACCTTC. Encoded protein: CASSSPGQGAYGYTF.

The table lists this clone with a count of one. V gene TRBV7-9 combines with J gene TRBJ2-7; D unclear. Germline CDR1 SEHNR, CDR2 FQNEAQ (reference sequence). The CDR3 consists of 15 residues. V was cut by 5 bases and J by 3 bases, with 17 bases left in between. The CDR3 loop reads CASSLSGSLGYEQYF. The DNA of the CDR3 is TGTGCCAGCAGCCTGTCCGGGTCCCTGGGCTACGAGCAGTACTTC.

With regard to this clone: The sample holds other DNA sequences that translate to the same CDR3. The gene calls are TRBV18 and TRBJ2-3; D not resolved. Trimming left V 2 bases short and J 2 bases short, with 2 bases between. Germline CDR1 and CDR2: KGHSH and LQKENI. The CDR3 loop spans 12 amino acids. CDR3 residues: CASSPNTDTQYF. The CDR3 DNA follows: TGTGCCAGCTCACCAAACACAGATACGCAGTATTTT.

In this sample, this clone turned up once. The J gene is TRBJ2-6, the V gene TRBV5-5; D is undetermined. The CDR3 consists of 16 residues. Germline loops: CDR1 SGHKS, CDR2 YYEKEE (reference sequence). Trimming left V 1 base short and J 2 bases short, with 10 bases between. The CDR3 region has the DNA TGTGCCAGCAGCTTGAGATTGGTACCTGGGGCCAACGTCCTGACTTTC. The encoded protein is CASSLRLVPGANVLTF.

The rearrangement joins TRBV11-2 to TRBJ1-4, with D uncertain. Germline lookup yields CDR1 SGHAT and CDR2 FQNNGV. The CDR3 has 13 residues. Trimming removed 2 bases at V and 8 bases at J, with 9 bases between. This CDR3 reads CASSLNRGEKLFF. The CDR3 bases are TGTGCCAGCAGCTTAAACAGAGGGGAAAAACTGTTTTTT.

This clone was seen a few times. V usage is TRBV5-1 and J usage is TRBJ1-1; 7 bases agree with TRBD1. The germline gives CDR1 SGHRS, CDR2 YFSETQ. This CDR3 comprises 13 residues. V was clipped by 4 bases and J by 4 bases; unmatched bases: 4. The CDR3 loop reads CASSGDSFTEAFF. CDR3 DNA: TGCGCCAGCAGCGGGGACAGTTTCACTGAAGCTTTCTTT. The full variable domain, in which reference TRBV5-1 and TRBJ1-1 provide the parts outside the CDR3, is KAGVTQTPRYLIKTRGQQVTLSCSPISGHRSVSWYQQTPGQGLQFLFEYFSETQRNKGNFPGRFSGRQFSNSRSEMNVSTLELGDSALYLCASSGDSFTEAFFGQGTRLTVV.

This chain links TRBV20-1 with TRBJ1-2, with D perhaps TRBD1 (6 bases). Between the trimmed V and J ends, which lost 3 bases and 4 bases, there was a span of 9 bases. The CDR3 extends over 12 amino acids. Germline CDR1 and CDR2: DFQATT and SNEGSKA (reference sequence). This CDR3 reads CSASAQGYGYTF. DNA for the CDR3: TGCAGTGCTAGTGCACAGGGCTATGGCTACACCTTC.

A note on this clone: This specimen includes other DNA sequences encoding the same CDR3. The rearrangement links TRBV9 to TRBJ1-1; D remains ambiguous. The V end lost 4 bases, the J end lost 0 bases, and 7 bases lay between the germline ends. CDR1 is SGDLS and CDR2 is YYNGEE in the germline V gene. The CDR3 consists of 13 residues. The CDR3 DNA reads TGTGCCAGCAGCCTGACACTGAACACTGAAGCTTTCTTT. Its protein is CASSLTLNTEAFF.

CDR3 protein: CASSQDWPESYNEQFF. The CDR3 DNA follows: TGCGCCAGCAGCCAAGATTGGCCAGAGTCCTACAATGAGCAGTTCTTC. This chain uses TRBV4-3 with TRBJ2-1; no clear D. This CDR3 is built from 16 residues. Germline loops: CDR1 LGHNA, CDR2 YSLEER. Trimming pared 0 bases from V and 1 base from J, leaving 10 bases between.

This clone was seen only once. The chain employs TRBV4-3 and TRBJ1-2, with D perhaps TRBD1 (6 bases). CDR3 length: 13 amino acids. Per the germline V gene, CDR1 is LGHNA and CDR2 is YSLEER. Deletions cut 3 bases from V and 8 bases from J, with 13 bases between. The CDR3, as DNA: TGCGCCAGCAGCCATCGGGGGGCGCGGGGCTACACCTTC. It specifies CASSHRGARGYTF.

V gene TRBV7-3 combines with J gene TRBJ2-1; D remains ambiguous. Germline CDR1 reads SGHTA; CDR2 reads FQGTGA. V was clipped by 1 base and J by 8 bases, with 12 bases between them. The CDR3 has 14 amino acids. CDR3 nucleotide sequence: TGTGCCAGCAGCTTAAGCCTTCAGAGATATGAGCAGTTCTTC. Residues: CASSLSLQRYEQFF.

This clone has a single count. The chain links TRBV9 to TRBJ2-7; 9 bases match TRBD1. Germline assignment: CDR1 SGDLS and CDR2 YYNGEE. The V segment lost 5 bases and the J segment 7 bases; nucleotides outside the gene matches: 13. The CDR3 runs 15 residues. The CDR3 spells CASSETPGTGFEQYF. CDR3 coding DNA: TGTGCCAGCAGTGAAACCCCCGGGACAGGGTTTGAGCAGTACTTC.

This clone was recorded only once. V gene TRBV7-9 combines with J gene TRBJ2-7; 9 nucleotides align to TRBD1. This CDR3 has 14 residues. Per the germline V gene, CDR1 is SEHNR and CDR2 is FQNEAQ (reference sequence). With V trimmed by 8 bases and J by 5 bases, 10 bases remained unmatched. In DNA, the CDR3 is TGTGCCAGCGGGGGACAGGGAACAAAGGACGAGCAGTACTTC. Translating gives CASGGQGTKDEQYF.